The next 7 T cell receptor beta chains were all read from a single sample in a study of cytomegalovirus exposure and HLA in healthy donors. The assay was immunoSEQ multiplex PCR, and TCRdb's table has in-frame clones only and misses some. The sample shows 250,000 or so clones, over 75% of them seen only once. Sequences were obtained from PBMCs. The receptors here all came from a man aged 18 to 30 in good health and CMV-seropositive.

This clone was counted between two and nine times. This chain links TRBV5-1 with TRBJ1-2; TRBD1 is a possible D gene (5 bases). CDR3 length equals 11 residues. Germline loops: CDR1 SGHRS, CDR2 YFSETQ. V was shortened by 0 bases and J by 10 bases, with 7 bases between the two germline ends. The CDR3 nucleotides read TGCGCCAGCAGCTTGGAAGGGGCCTACACCTTC. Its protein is CASSLEGAYTF.

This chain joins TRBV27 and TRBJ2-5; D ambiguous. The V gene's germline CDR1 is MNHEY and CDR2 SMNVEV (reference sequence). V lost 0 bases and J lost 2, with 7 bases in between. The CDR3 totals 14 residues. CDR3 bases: TGTGCCAGCAGTTTATCGCAGAAACAAGAGACCCAGTACTTC. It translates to CASSLSQKQETQYF.

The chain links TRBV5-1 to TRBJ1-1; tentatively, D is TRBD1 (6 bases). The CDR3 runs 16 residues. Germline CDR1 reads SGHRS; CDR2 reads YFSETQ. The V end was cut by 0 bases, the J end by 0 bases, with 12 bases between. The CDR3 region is CASSLAGAGMNTEAFF. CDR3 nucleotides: TGCGCCAGCAGCTTGGCAGGGGCCGGGATGAACACTGAAGCTTTCTTT.

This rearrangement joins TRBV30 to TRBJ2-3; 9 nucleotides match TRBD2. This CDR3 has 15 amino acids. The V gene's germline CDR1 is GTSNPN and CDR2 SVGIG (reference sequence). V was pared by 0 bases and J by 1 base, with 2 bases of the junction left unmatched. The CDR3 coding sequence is TGTGCCTGGAGTGTGTTAGCGGGAGGCACAGATACGCAGTATTTT. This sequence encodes CAWSVLAGGTDTQYF.

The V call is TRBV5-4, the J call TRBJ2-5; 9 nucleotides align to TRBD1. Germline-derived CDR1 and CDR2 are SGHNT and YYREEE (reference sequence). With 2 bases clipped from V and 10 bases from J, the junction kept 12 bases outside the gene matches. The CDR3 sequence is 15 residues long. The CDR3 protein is CASSLPGQGSPDQYF. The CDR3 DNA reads TGTGCCAGCAGCTTACCGGGACAGGGTAGTCCAGACCAGTACTTC.

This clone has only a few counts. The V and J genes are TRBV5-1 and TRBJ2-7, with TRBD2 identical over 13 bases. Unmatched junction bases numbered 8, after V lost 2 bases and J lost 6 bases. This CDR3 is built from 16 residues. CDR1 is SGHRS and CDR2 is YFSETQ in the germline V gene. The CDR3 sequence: CASSFRTSGSPSEQYF. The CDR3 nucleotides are TGCGCCAGCAGCTTCCGGACTAGCGGGAGCCCCAGCGAGCAGTACTTC.

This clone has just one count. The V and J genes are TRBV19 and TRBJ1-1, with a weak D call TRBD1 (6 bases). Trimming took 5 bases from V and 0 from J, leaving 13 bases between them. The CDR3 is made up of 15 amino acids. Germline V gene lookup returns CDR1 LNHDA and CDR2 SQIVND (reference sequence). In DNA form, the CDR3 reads TGTGCCAGTAGTGCGCTTCAGGGGATGAACACTGAAGCTTTCTTT. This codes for CASSALQGMNTEAFF. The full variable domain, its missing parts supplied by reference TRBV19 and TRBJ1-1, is DGGITQSPKYLFRKEGQNVTLSCEQNLNHDAMYWYRQDPGQGLRLIYYSQIVNDFQKGDIAEGYSVSREKKESFPLTVTSAQKNPTAFYLCASSALQGMNTEAFFGQGTRLTVV.